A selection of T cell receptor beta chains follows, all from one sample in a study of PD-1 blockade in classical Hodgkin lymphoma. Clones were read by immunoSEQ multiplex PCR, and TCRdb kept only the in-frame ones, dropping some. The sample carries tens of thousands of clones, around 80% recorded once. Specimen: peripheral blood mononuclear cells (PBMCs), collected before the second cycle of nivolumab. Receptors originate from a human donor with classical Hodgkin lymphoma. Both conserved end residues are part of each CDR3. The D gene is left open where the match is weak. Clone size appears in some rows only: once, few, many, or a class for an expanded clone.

TGTGCCAGCAGCTTAGCGGTAGGGTTCTATGGCTACACCTTC CASSLAVGFYGYTF NA NA TRBJ1-2 TRBV7-8
TGTGCCAGCAGCCCCATCGGTCAGGGGAGCGATACGCAGTATTTT CASSPIGQGSDTQYF NA NA TRBJ2-3 TRBV7-6
TGTGCCAGCAGTTTTGCTCCCAGTCAAGAGACCCAGTACTTC CASSFAPSQETQYF NA NA TRBJ2-5 TRBV28
TGTGCCAGCGGGGAGCAGGGAAGGATACAGCCCCAGCATTTT CASGEQGRIQPQHF NA NA TRBJ1-5 TRBV5-6
TGTGCCAGCAGCTTCCCTACTAGCGGGAGAAGGGGCAATGAGCAGTTCTTC CASSFPTSGRRGNEQFF TRBD2 NA TRBJ2-1 TRBV11-2
TGTGCCAGCTCACCAAGAACTCTACTTGGCACAGATACGCAGTATTTT CASSPRTLLGTDTQYF NA NA TRBJ2-3 TRBV18
TGCGCCAGCAGCCCGGACTTGGGCGGCGAAAAACTGTTTTTT CASSPDLGGEKLFF NA NA TRBJ1-4 TRBV5-1
TGTGCCAGCAGCCAAGATTTGCGTAGTTTGTCGCTCTCGGGGGCCAACGTCCTGACTTTC CASSQDLRSLSLSGANVLTF NA NA TRBJ2-6 TRBV4-2
TGTGCCAGCAGCTTAGATTCGGATTACGAGCAGTACTTC CASSLDSDYEQYF NA NA TRBJ2-7 TRBV5-6
TGCGCCAGCAGCTCGGACAGAAGCACAGATACGCAGTATTTT CASSSDRSTDTQYF NA NA TRBJ2-3 TRBV5-1
TGTGCCATCAGTGCTGACGCCTCTGGAAACACCATATATTTT CAISADASGNTIYF NA NA TRBJ1-3 TRBV10-3
TGTGCCAGCAGTGCGCTAGCGGGAGTGGACGAGCAGTACTTC CASSALAGVDEQYF TRBD2 once TRBJ2-7 TRBV6-4
TGCGCCAGCACTCCTGGGGGCTCCGGAGATGAAAAACTGTTTTTT CASTPGGSGDEKLFF NA NA TRBJ1-4 TRBV5-1
TGTGCCAGTAGCTATTTCGGCAGGGCCACTGAAGCTTTCTTT CASSYFGRATEAFF NA NA TRBJ1-1 TRBV19
TGTGCCAGCAGCCAAGATCGAACCGTTCTGGACACTGAAGCTTTCTTT CASSQDRTVLDTEAFF NA NA TRBJ1-1 TRBV14
TGTGCCAGCAGTGAACGTTTCAGGGGGGATTCACCCCTCCACTTT CASSERFRGDSPLHF TRBD1 NA TRBJ1-6 TRBV2
TGTGCCACACGACCGCAGGGAAGCTCCTACAATGAGCAGTTCTTC CATRPQGSSYNEQFF NA NA TRBJ2-1 TRBV2
TGTGCCAGCAGCGGATCGCCGGGACTAGCGACAGATACGCAGTATTTT CASSGSPGLATDTQYF TRBD2 NA TRBJ2-3 TRBV9